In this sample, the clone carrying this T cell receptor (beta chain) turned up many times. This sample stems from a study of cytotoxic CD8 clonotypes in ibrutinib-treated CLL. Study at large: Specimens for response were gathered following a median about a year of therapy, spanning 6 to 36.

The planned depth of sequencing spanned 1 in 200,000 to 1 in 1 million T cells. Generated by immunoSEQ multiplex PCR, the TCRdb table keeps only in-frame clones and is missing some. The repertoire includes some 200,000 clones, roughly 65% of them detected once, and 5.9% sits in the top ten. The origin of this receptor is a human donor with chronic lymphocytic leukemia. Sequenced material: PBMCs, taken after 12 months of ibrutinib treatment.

CDR3 DNA: TGTGCCAGCTACATGGACAGGGGATACGAGCAGTACTTC. It encodes CASYMDRGYEQYF. V is TRBV6-1 and J is TRBJ2-7, with 9 bases lining up with TRBD1. The V segment lost 8 bases and the J segment 4 bases; nucleotides outside the gene matches: 6. Germline V lookup: CDR1 MNHNS, CDR2 SASEGT. The CDR3 runs to 13 residues.